There are many counts of the clone carrying this T cell receptor (beta chain). The antigen remains unidentified. The junction had 7 bases not matched to a gene; V was cut back by 6 bases and J by 4 bases. Germline V gene sequence: CDR1 LNHDA, CDR2 SQIVND (reference sequence). The CDR3 has 15 amino acids. This sample was included in a study of CD8+CD57+ T cells in acquired aplastic anemia. The wider study: Average DNA yield from sorted CD4+ and CD8+ cells was roughly 3 ug. Healthy CD8+ samples averaged about 11.0 million reads. Overall study results and limits: Patients shared about 30 CD8+ CDR3 sequences with controls.

TCR beta VDJ combinations and CDR3 sequences were profiled from genomic DNA. Each CDR3 protein is one row after TCRdb ran MiXCR on the reads. Here the sample spans about 160,000 distinct CDR3 sequences, 35% to 55% being singletons. V usage is TRBV19 and J usage is TRBJ2-3; 10 nucleotides match TRBD2. The sequenced material came from sorted CD4+, CD8+, or CD8+CD57+ T cells (not recorded which) from PBMCs. The TCR was taken from a human donor in good health. The CDR3 region is CASSQSGGAADTQYF. CDR3 DNA: TGTGCCAGTAGCCAGAGCGGGGGGGCAGCAGATACGCAGTATTTT.